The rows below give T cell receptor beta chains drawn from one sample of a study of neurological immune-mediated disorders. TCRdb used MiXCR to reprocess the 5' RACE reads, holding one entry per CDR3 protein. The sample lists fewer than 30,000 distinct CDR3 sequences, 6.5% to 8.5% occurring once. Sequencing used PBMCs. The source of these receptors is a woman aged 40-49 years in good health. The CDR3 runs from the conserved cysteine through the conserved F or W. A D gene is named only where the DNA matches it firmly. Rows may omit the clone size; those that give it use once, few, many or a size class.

CDR3nt: TGTGCCACCTCGGGGGGGTTAGCGTTAAACACTGAAGCTTTCTTT
CDR3aa: CATSGGLALNTEAFF
j_gene: TRBJ1-1
abundance: medium-sized
d_gene: -
v_gene: TRBV25-1

CDR3nt: TGCGCCAGCAGCCAAGTAGCGAGCGATGAGCAGTTCTTC
CDR3aa: CASSQVASDEQFF
j_gene: TRBJ2-1
abundance: many
d_gene: -
v_gene: TRBV4-1

CDR3nt: TGCGCCAGCGGTAGCGGGAGGGATGAGCAGTTCTTC
CDR3aa: CASGSGRDEQFF
j_gene: TRBJ2-1
abundance: medium-sized
d_gene: TRBD2
v_gene: TRBV10-2

CDR3nt: TGTGCCACCAGCAGAGAGACAACAGATACGCAGTATTTT
CDR3aa: CATSRETTDTQYF
j_gene: TRBJ2-3
abundance: many
d_gene: -
v_gene: TRBV15

CDR3nt: TGTGCCAGCAGCGAGAGGGACAGACCGGGACTTAGCACAGATACGCAGTATTTT
CDR3aa: CASSERDRPGLSTDTQYF
j_gene: TRBJ2-3
abundance: medium-sized
d_gene: -
v_gene: TRBV9

CDR3nt: TGCAGCGCCTGGGACTCTGTAGATACGCAGTATTTT
CDR3aa: CSAWDSVDTQYF
j_gene: TRBJ2-3
abundance: many
d_gene: -
v_gene: TRBV29-1

CDR3nt: TGCAGCGTTGTATCCCACCCGACCTTCCGAGATACGCAGTATTTT
CDR3aa: CSVVSHPTFRDTQYF
j_gene: TRBJ2-3
abundance: many
d_gene: -
v_gene: TRBV29-1

CDR3nt: TGTGCCTGGAGTCAAGGGGGAGTCGCTTTCTTT
CDR3aa: CAWSQGGVAFF
j_gene: TRBJ1-1
abundance: many
d_gene: -
v_gene: TRBV30

CDR3nt: TGCGCCAGCAGCTTAGGTCTAGCGGGAGGCCAATCAAGCACAGATACGCAGTATTTT
CDR3aa: CASSLGLAGGQSSTDTQYF
j_gene: TRBJ2-3
abundance: many
d_gene: TRBD2
v_gene: TRBV5-1

CDR3nt: TGCAGTGCAACTGCGGACACCGGGCCGCAGTATTTT
CDR3aa: CSATADTGPQYF
j_gene: TRBJ2-3
abundance: many
d_gene: -
v_gene: TRBV20-1

CDR3nt: TGCGCCAGCAGCGGACGTAGCGGGAGTATCGACACCGGGGAGCTGTTTTTT
CDR3aa: CASSGRSGSIDTGELFF
j_gene: TRBJ2-2
abundance: many
d_gene: TRBD2
v_gene: TRBV5-1

CDR3nt: TGCAGTGCGACCACCACTAGAAGCACAGATACGCAGTATTTT
CDR3aa: CSATTTRSTDTQYF
j_gene: TRBJ2-3
abundance: many
d_gene: -
v_gene: TRBV20-1

CDR3nt: TGTGCCAGCAGACCCACAACAGGGGCCGGGGAGCTGTTTTTT
CDR3aa: CASRPTTGAGELFF
j_gene: TRBJ2-2
abundance: many
d_gene: TRBD1
v_gene: TRBV6-1

CDR3nt: TGTGCCAGCAGCGGCCGGGACAGGGGGTTTTACGAGCAGTACTTC
CDR3aa: CASSGRDRGFYEQYF
j_gene: TRBJ2-7
abundance: many
d_gene: TRBD1
v_gene: TRBV7-2

CDR3nt: TGTGCCAGCAGCTTAGGGGGAGTATACAATGAGCAGTTCTTC
CDR3aa: CASSLGGVYNEQFF
j_gene: TRBJ2-1
abundance: -
d_gene: -
v_gene: TRBV7-3

CDR3nt: TGTGCCAGCAGTGATTGGGTTGCCGGCTCGAACACTGAAGCTTTCTTT
CDR3aa: CASSDWVAGSNTEAFF
j_gene: TRBJ1-1
abundance: medium-sized
d_gene: -
v_gene: TRBV6-1

CDR3nt: TGTGCCAGCAGTGACAGATTTCAGCCCCAGCATTTT
CDR3aa: CASSDRFQPQHF
j_gene: TRBJ1-5
abundance: many
d_gene: -
v_gene: TRBV12-3/TRBV12-4